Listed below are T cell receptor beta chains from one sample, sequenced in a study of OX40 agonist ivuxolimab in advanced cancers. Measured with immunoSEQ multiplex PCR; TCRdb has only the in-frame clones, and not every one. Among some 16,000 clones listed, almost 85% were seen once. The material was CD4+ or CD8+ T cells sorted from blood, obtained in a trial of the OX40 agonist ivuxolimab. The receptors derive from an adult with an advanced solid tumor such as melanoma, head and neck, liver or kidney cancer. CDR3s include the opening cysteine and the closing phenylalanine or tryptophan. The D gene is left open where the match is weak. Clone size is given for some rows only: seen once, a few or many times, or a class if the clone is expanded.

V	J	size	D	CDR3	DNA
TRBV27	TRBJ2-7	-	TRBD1	CASRAKRGPYEQYF	TGTGCCAGCAGGGCGAAAAGGGGGCCGTACGAGCAGTACTTC
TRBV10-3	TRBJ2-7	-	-	CAISETYEQYF	TGTGCCATCAGTGAAACCTACGAGCAGTACTTC
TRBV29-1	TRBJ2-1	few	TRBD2	CSAEGREGPWEQFF	TGCAGCGCCGAAGGGCGGGAGGGCCCTTGGGAGCAGTTCTTC
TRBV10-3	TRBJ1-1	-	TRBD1	CAISQTGASTEAFF	TGTGCCATCAGCCAGACAGGGGCTAGCACTGAAGCTTTCTTT
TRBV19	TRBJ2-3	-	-	CASSNQRTDTQYF	TGTGCCAGTAGCAATCAACGCACAGATACGCAGTATTTT
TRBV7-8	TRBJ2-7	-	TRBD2	CASSPRSGRASEQYF	TGTGCCAGCAGCCCACGTAGCGGGAGGGCCTCCGAGCAGTACTTC
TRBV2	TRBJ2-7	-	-	CASSPIRDIGEQYF	TGTGCCAGCAGCCCCATCCGGGACATCGGCGAGCAGTACTTC
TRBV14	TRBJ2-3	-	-	CASSTLSTDTQYF	TGTGCCAGCAGCACTCTTAGCACAGATACGCAGTATTTT
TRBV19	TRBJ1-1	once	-	CASSTGHLNTEAFF	TGTGCCAGTAGTACCGGACACCTGAACACTGAAGCTTTCTTT
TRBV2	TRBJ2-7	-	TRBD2	CASYYGAGGRYEQYF	TGTGCCAGTTACTACGGAGCGGGAGGGAGATACGAGCAGTACTTC
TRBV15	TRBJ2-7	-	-	CATSRELANSYEQYF	TGTGCCACCAGCAGAGAGCTGGCCAACTCCTACGAGCAGTACTTC
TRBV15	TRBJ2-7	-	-	CATSTRSSGPYEQYF	TGTGCCACCAGCACCCGTTCGAGCGGACCTTACGAGCAGTACTTC
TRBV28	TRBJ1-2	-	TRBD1	CASSPGQSINYGYTF	TGTGCCAGCAGTCCGGGACAGTCCATAAACTATGGCTACACCTTC
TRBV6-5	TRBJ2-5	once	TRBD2	CASWTSGRQETQYF	TGTGCCAGTTGGACTAGCGGGAGGCAGGAGACCCAGTACTTC
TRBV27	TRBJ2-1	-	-	CASSFRYRGRTSQGNEQFF	TGTGCCAGCAGTTTTCGTTACAGGGGTAGGACTAGCCAAGGCAATGAGCAGTTCTTC
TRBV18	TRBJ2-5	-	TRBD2	CASSPLAGEETQYF	TGTGCCAGCTCGCCTTTAGCGGGAGAAGAGACCCAGTACTTC
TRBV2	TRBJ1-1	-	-	CASSVYGGTEAFF	TGTGCCAGCAGTGTATACGGCGGCACTGAAGCTTTCTTT
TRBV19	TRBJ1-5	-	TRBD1	CASTDRAERQPQHF	TGTGCCAGCACGGACAGGGCGGAAAGGCAGCCCCAGCATTTT
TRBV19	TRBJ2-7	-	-	CASSTPGSGGTYEQYF	TGTGCCAGTAGTACCCCCGGGAGCGGAGGAACCTACGAGCAGTACTTC
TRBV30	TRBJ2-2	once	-	CAWSYNTGELFF	TGTGCCTGGAGCTATAACACCGGGGAGCTGTTTTTT
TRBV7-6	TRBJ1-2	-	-	CASSGLTTSSYGYTF	TGTGCCAGCAGCGGATTGACAACCTCCAGCTATGGCTACACCTTC
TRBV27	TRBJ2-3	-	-	CASHSTDTQYF	TGTGCCAGCCATAGCACAGATACGCAGTATTTT
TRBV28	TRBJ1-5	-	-	CASNLGDARNQPQHF	TGTGCCAGCAACCTGGGGGATGCTCGAAATCAGCCCCAGCATTTT
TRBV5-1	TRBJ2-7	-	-	CASSTTKYEQYF	TGCGCCAGCAGCACGACTAAGTACGAGCAGTACTTC
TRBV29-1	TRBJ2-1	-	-	CSVFQGGSNEQFF	TGCAGCGTTTTCCAGGGTGGTTCCAATGAGCAGTTCTTC
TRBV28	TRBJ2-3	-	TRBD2	CASSFWREVVDTQYF	TGTGCCAGCAGTTTCTGGCGGGAGGTAGTAGATACGCAGTATTTT
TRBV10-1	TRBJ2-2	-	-	CASSERTATGELFF	TGCGCCAGCAGTGAACGGACAGCCACCGGGGAGCTGTTTTTT
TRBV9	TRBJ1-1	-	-	CASSAFMNTEAFF	TGTGCCAGCAGCGCCTTCATGAACACTGAAGCTTTCTTT